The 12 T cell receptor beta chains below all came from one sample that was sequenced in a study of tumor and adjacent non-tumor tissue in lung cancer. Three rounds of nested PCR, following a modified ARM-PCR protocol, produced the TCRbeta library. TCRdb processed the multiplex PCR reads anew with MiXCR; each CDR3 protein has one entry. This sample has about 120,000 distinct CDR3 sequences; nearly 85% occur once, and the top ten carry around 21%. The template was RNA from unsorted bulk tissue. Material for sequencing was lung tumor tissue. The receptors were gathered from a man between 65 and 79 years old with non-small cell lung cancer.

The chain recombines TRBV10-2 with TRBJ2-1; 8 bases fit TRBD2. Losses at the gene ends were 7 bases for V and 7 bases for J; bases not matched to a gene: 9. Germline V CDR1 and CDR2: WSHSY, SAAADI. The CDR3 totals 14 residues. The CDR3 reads CASNRETSVNEQFF. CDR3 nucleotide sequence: TGCGCCAGCAATAGGGAGACTAGCGTAAATGAGCAGTTCTTC.

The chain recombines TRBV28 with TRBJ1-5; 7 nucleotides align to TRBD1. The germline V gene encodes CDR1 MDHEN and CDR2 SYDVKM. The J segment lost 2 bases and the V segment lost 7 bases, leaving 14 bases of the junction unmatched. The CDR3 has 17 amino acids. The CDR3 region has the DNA TGTGCCAGCACTCTCGAGGACAGGAGGGTCGGCAATCAGCCCCAGCATTTT. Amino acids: CASTLEDRRVGNQPQHF.

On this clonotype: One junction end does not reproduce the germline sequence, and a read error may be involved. The CDR3 loop is CANSSQDRGPTDTQYF. The CDR3 DNA follows: TGTGCCAACAGCTCCCAGGACAGGGGACCCACAGATACGCAGTATTTT. The chain is built from TRBV11-2 and TRBJ2-3, with 9 bases aligning to TRBD1. CDR3 length equals 16 residues. Germline V gives CDR1 SGHAT, CDR2 FQNNGV.

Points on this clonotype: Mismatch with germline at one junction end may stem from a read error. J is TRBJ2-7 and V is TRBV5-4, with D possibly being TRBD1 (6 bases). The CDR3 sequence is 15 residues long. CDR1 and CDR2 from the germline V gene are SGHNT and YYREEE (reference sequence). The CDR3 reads CANSLFVTGISEEYF. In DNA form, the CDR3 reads TGTGCCAACAGCTTGTTCGTGACAGGAATTTCTGAGGAGTACTTC.

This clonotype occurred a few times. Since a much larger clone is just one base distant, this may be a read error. The CDR3 protein is CTSSRTTGVLGTGELFF. The CDR3 nucleotides read TGCACCAGCAGCCGCACGACAGGGGTACTTGGGACCGGGGAGCTGTTTTTT. V gene TRBV4-1 combines with J gene TRBJ2-2; TRBD1 matches 8 bases. CDR1 and CDR2 (germline): MGHRA, YSYEKL. This CDR3 contains 17 residues.

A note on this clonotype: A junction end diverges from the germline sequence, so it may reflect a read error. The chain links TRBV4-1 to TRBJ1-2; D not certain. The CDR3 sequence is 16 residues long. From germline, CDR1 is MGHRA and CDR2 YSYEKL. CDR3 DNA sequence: TGCGTCAGCAGCCAAGGACCAGAGCTTTACCTCTATGGCTACACCTTC. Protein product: CVSSQGPELYLYGYTF.

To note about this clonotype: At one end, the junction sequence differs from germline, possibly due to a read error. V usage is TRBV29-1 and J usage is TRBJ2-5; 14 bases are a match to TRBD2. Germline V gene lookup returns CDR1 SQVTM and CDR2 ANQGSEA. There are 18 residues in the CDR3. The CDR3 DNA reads TGCAGCGTTGAATTGTATTGGACTAGCGGGGGGAAGCAAGAGACACAGTACTTC. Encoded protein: CSVELYWTSGGKQETQYF.

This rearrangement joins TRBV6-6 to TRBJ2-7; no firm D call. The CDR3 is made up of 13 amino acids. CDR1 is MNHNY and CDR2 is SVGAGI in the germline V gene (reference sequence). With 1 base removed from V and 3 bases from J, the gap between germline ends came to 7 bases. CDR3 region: CASSYLRGYEQYF. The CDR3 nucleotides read TGTGCCAGCAGTTACTTGCGAGGCTACGAGCAGTACTTC.

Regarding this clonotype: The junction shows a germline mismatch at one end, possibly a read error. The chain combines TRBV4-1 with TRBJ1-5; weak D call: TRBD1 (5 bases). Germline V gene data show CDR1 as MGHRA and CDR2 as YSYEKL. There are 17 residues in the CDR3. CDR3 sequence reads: CASAKYLMGDSNQPQPF. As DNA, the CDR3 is TGCGCCAGCGCCAAGTATCTGATGGGGGATAGCAATCAGCCCCAGCCTTTT.

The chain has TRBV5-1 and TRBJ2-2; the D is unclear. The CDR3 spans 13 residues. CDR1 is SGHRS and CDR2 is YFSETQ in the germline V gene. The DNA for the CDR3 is TGCGCTTGCAGCCTTATCTCCACCGGGGAGCTGTTTTTT. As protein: CACSLISTGELFF.

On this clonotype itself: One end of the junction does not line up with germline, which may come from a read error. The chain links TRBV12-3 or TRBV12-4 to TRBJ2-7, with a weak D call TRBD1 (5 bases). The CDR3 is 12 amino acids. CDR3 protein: CASSRGQHELYF. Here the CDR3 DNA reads TGTGCCAGCAGCCGAGGACAACACGAGCTGTACTTC.

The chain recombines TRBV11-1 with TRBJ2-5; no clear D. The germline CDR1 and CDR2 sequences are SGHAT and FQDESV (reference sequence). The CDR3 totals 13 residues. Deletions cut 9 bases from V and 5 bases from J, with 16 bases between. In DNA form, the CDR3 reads TGTGCCAGTACGTCAGAGGTTTCGGAGACCCAGTACTTC. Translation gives CASTSEVSETQYF. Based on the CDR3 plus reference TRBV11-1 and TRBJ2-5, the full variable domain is EAEVAQSPRYKITEKSQAVAFWCDPISGHATLYWYRQILGQGPELLVQFQDESVVDDSQLPKDRFSAERLKGVDSTLKIQPAELGDSAMYLCASTSEVSETQYFGPGTRLLVL.